Listed below are T cell receptor beta chains from one sample, sequenced in a study of cytomegalovirus exposure and HLA in healthy donors. Clones were read by immunoSEQ multiplex PCR, and TCRdb kept only the in-frame ones, dropping some. The data contain about 200,000 clones, approximately 80% of them singletons. Sequenced input: PBMCs. Source of these receptors: a woman aged 40 to 55 in good health and CMV-seronegative. The CDR3 runs from the conserved cysteine through the conserved F or W. D genes are given only for firm matches. Size values are once, few and many counts, or a class for expanded clones, and some rows have none.

d_call j_call v_call clone_size cdr3_aa cdr3_nt
- TRBJ1-3 TRBV15 - CATRQDQNLGNTIYF TGTGCCACCAGACAGGACCAAAACCTTGGAAACACCATATATTTT
- TRBJ1-2 TRBV4-3 - CASNPRSGDVYGYTF TGCGCCAGCAACCCGAGGAGTGGAGATGTCTATGGCTACACCTTC
TRBD1 TRBJ1-1 TRBV2 - CASSPEGQRVGAFF TGTGCCAGCAGCCCTGAGGGACAGCGAGTGGGGGCTTTCTTT
- TRBJ2-7 TRBV6-5 - CASSYSRQSYEQYF TGTGCCAGCAGTTATTCGCGGCAGTCCTACGAGCAGTACTTC
- TRBJ1-1 TRBV18 - CASSPTGNTEAFF TGTGCCAGCTCACCGACAGGGAACACTGAAGCTTTCTTT
- TRBJ2-2 TRBV30 - CAWSVLSSGWTTGELFF TGTGCCTGGAGTGTACTCAGTAGCGGATGGACCACCGGGGAGCTGTTTTTT
- TRBJ1-1 TRBV18 - CASSPGGQNTEAFF TGTGCCAGCTCCCCGGGGGGACAGAACACTGAAGCTTTCTTT
TRBD1 TRBJ1-1 TRBV5-1 - CASSLLGQGQNTEAFF TGCGCCAGCAGCTTGCTGGGACAGGGGCAGAACACTGAAGCTTTCTTT
- TRBJ2-4 TRBV27 - CASSSSTGGGIQYF TGTGCCAGCAGTTCCTCGACAGGCGGTGGCATTCAGTACTTC
TRBD1 TRBJ1-4 TRBV7-9 - CATQDRGGEKLFF TGTGCCACTCAAGACAGGGGTGGTGAAAAACTGTTTTTT
TRBD1 TRBJ2-7 TRBV19 - CASSTQGQGWHEQYF TGTGCCAGTAGTACCCAGGGACAGGGGTGGCACGAGCAGTACTTC
TRBD2 TRBJ2-7 TRBV6-5 - CASRPPLAGVYEQYF TGTGCCAGCAGACCCCCACTAGCGGGTGTCTACGAGCAGTACTTC
- TRBJ1-3 TRBV4-3 - CASSQESRNTIYF TGCGCCAGCAGCCAAGAGAGCCGAAACACCATATATTTT
- TRBJ2-3 TRBV18 few CASSPNSLGTDTQYF TGTGCCAGCTCACCAAATAGTTTGGGCACAGATACGCAGTATTTT
- TRBJ2-3 TRBV30 - CAWRGGPSTDTQYF TGTGCCTGGAGGGGGGGGCCTAGCACAGATACGCAGTATTTT
- TRBJ2-1 TRBV30 - CAWSVLNEQFF TGTGCCTGGAGTGTTCTTAATGAGCAGTTCTTC
- TRBJ1-2 TRBV30 - CAWSNGNYGYTF TGTGCCTGGAGTAACGGGAACTATGGCTACACCTTC
TRBD1 TRBJ1-5 TRBV6-6 - CASSQGQEDQPQHF TGTGCCAGCAGTCAGGGACAGGAGGATCAGCCCCAGCATTTT
- TRBJ1-1 TRBV15 - CATSPFPSKAFF TGTGCCACCAGCCCTTTCCCGAGTAAGGCTTTCTTT
- TRBJ2-1 TRBV5-1 - CASSSDGAEYRNNEQFF TGCGCCAGCAGCTCGGACGGAGCCGAGTACAGGAACAATGAGCAGTTCTTC
TRBD1 TRBJ2-2 TRBV19 - CASSMGTAYTGELFF TGTGCCAGTAGTATGGGGACAGCCTACACCGGGGAGCTGTTTTTT
- TRBJ1-1 TRBV19 once CASSMVRSSEAFF TGTGCCAGTAGTATGGTTCGGAGCTCTGAAGCTTTCTTT
- TRBJ1-6 TRBV9 - CASSGGFSYNSPLHF TGTGCCAGCAGCGGGGGCTTCTCCTATAATTCACCCCTCCACTTT
- TRBJ2-3 TRBV18 - CASSSGGWGTDTQYF TGTGCCAGCTCATCCGGAGGGTGGGGCACAGATACGCAGTATTTT
- TRBJ1-1 TRBV7-3 - CASSLAVTGGSGTEAFF TGTGCCAGCAGCTTAGCAGTGACAGGTGGAAGCGGCACTGAAGCTTTCTTT
- TRBJ2-5 TRBV7-2 - CASSFVSGETQYF TGTGCCAGCAGCTTTGTCTCAGGAGAGACCCAGTACTTC
TRBD1 TRBJ2-3 TRBV5-1 few CASSLGQGAGSQYF TGCGCCAGCAGCTTGGGACAGGGAGCCGGTTCGCAGTATTTT
- TRBJ2-1 TRBV7-2 - CASSGMGGNEQFF TGTGCCAGCAGTGGGATGGGGGGCAATGAGCAGTTCTTC
- TRBJ1-2 TRBV6-5 once CASSYSQGIVYGYTF TGTGCCAGCAGTTACTCGCAGGGCATTGTCTATGGCTACACCTTC
- TRBJ2-6 TRBV29-1 - CSAEAGGTSGANVLTF TGCAGCGCCGAGGCAGGGGGGACCTCTGGGGCCAACGTCCTGACTTTC
TRBD2 TRBJ2-1 TRBV5-4 few CASSTEATSDEQFF TGTGCCAGCAGTACGGAGGCGACTAGCGATGAGCAGTTCTTC
- TRBJ1-1 TRBV18 - CASSTVGEISNTEAFF TGTGCCAGCTCGACGGTCGGAGAGATATCGAACACTGAAGCTTTCTTT
- TRBJ1-2 TRBV27 - CASSLGGDQGYTF TGTGCCAGCAGTTTAGGGGGGGATCAGGGCTACACCTTC
TRBD2 TRBJ2-1 TRBV19 - CASSIREGGYNEQFF TGTGCCAGTAGTATTCGGGAGGGGGGCTACAATGAGCAGTTCTTC
TRBD1 TRBJ2-3 TRBV19 - CASSPDRGRDTQYF TGTGCCAGTAGTCCGGACAGGGGAAGAGATACGCAGTATTTT
TRBD2 TRBJ2-1 TRBV27 - CASSGRLALEQFF TGTGCCAGCAGTGGAAGACTAGCGTTAGAGCAGTTCTTC
- TRBJ1-2 TRBV29-1 - CSVEAVNGYTF TGCAGCGTTGAAGCAGTCAACGGCTACACCTTC
- TRBJ2-7 TRBV11-3 - CASSLGGDWEQYF TGTGCCAGCAGCTTAGGCGGGGACTGGGAGCAGTACTTC
- TRBJ1-2 TRBV5-4 - CASSSGQNYGYTF TGTGCCAGCAGCTCCGGACAGAACTATGGCTACACCTTC
- TRBJ1-1 TRBV9 - CASSVNGLTNTEAFF TGTGCCAGCAGCGTAAATGGACTAACGAACACTGAAGCTTTCTTT
TRBD1 TRBJ1-4 TRBV4-3 - CASSQDEGQGAENNEKLFF TGCGCCAGCAGCCAAGATGAGGGACAGGGGGCCGAAAACAATGAAAAACTGTTTTTT
TRBD1 TRBJ1-1 TRBV4-1 - CASSQDGGQGYSEAFF TGCGCCAGCAGCCAAGATGGGGGACAGGGGTATAGTGAAGCTTTCTTT
- TRBJ1-5 TRBV6-1 - CASSGRGALGMGHHQPQHF TGTGCCAGCAGTGGAAGAGGCGCATTGGGCATGGGGCACCATCAGCCCCAGCATTTT
- TRBJ1-2 TRBV5-4 - CASSPNAENYGYTF TGTGCCAGCAGCCCCAACGCGGAAAACTATGGCTACACCTTC
- TRBJ1-1 TRBV30 - CARESLNTEAFF TGTGCAAGGGAGTCCTTGAACACTGAAGCTTTCTTT
- TRBJ1-1 TRBV5-8 - CASSSGHVTEAFF TGTGCCAGCAGCTCGGGACATGTAACTGAAGCTTTCTTT
- TRBJ2-2 TRBV11-3 - CASSLVGKITGELFF TGTGCCAGCAGCTTAGTCGGGAAAATCACCGGGGAGCTGTTTTTT
- TRBJ1-2 TRBV5-4 - CASSLVQAGSYGYTF TGTGCCAGCAGCTTGGTCCAGGCTGGGAGCTATGGCTACACCTTC